This T cell receptor beta chain was captured in a study of shared T cell receptors in the human thymus. TCRdb keeps only in-frame clones here, not all; method: immunoSEQ multiplex PCR. The data contain about 380,000 clones, approximately 95% of them singletons. Germline CDR1 reads MNHEY; CDR2 reads SMNVEV (reference sequence). The CDR3 has 15 amino acids. Trimming removed 4 bases from V and 5 bases from J, with 17 bases in between. The TCR sequence derives from a human donor. The rearrangement joins TRBV27 to TRBJ2-5; D is possibly TRBD1 or TRBD2 (5 bases each). The source material was thymocytes. The CDR3 reads CASSSVGASVETQYF. In DNA form, the CDR3 reads TGTGCCAGCAGTTCAGTCGGGGCGTCGGTGGAGACCCAGTACTTC.